This TCR beta chain was observed in a study of cytomegalovirus exposure and HLA in healthy donors. Primers for the PCR totalled 60 Vbeta and 13 Jbeta. Some clones are missing from TCRdb's copy, which holds only in-frame ones; the method was immunoSEQ multiplex PCR. The table records 100,000 to 150,000 clones, more than 75% of them present only once. The CDR3 contains 15 residues. V lost 2 bases to trimming and J lost 3 bases, with 8 bases between them. Germline V gene data show CDR1 as MNHEY and CDR2 as SVGAGI. Sequenced: PBMCs. The V gene is TRBV6-5, the J gene TRBJ1-6, with D hard to call. This TCR was recovered from a man aged 35 to 55 in good health and CMV-seronegative. The CDR3 reads CASSYRSVYNSPLHF. DNA for the CDR3: TGTGCCAGCAGTTACCGGTCCGTCTATAATTCACCCCTCCACTTT.